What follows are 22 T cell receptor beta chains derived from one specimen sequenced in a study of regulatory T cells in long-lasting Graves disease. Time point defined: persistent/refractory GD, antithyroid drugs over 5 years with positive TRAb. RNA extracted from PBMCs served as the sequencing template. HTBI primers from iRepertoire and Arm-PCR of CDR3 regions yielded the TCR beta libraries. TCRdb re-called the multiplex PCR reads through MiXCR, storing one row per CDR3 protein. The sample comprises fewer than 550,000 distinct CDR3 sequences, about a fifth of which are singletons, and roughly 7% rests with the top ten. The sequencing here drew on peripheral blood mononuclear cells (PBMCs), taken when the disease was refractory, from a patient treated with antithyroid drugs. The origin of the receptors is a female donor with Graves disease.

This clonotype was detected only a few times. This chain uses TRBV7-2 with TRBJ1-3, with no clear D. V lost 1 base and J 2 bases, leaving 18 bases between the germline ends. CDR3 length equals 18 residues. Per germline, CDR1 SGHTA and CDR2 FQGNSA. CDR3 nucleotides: TGTGCCAGCAGCTTAGGGTACGACGCCCTAGATGCTGGAAACACCATATATTTT. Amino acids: CASSLGYDALDAGNTIYF.

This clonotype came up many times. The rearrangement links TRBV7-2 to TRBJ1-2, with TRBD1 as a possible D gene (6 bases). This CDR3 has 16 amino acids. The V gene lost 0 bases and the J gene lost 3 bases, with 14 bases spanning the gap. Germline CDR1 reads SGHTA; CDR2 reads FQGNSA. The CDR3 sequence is CASSLASGQTDYGYTF. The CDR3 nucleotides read TGTGCCAGCAGCTTAGCTTCCGGACAGACCGACTATGGCTACACCTTC.

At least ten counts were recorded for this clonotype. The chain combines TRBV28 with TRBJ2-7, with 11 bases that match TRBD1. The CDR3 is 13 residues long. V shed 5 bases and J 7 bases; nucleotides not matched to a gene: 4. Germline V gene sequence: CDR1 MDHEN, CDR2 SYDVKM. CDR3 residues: CASSGQGAGEQYF. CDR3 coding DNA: TGTGCCAGCAGTGGACAGGGGGCGGGGGAGCAGTACTTC.

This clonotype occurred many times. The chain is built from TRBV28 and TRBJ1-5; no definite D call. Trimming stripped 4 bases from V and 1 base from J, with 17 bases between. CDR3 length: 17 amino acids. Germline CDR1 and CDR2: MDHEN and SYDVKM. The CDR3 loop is CASSSAVQVQSNQPQHF. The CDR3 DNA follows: TGTGCCAGCAGTTCCGCCGTTCAGGTTCAGAGCAATCAGCCCCAGCATTTT.

The CDR3 reads CASSLIGTSGIGPMYEQYF. The CDR3 DNA sequence: TGTGCCAGCAGTTTAATAGGGACTAGCGGGATAGGCCCTATGTACGAGCAGTACTTC. The chain carries TRBV27 and TRBJ2-7, with TRBD2 matching 13 bases. There are 19 residues in the CDR3. Germline trimming cut 2 bases from V and 4 bases from J; bases unmatched to any gene: 14. CDR1 MNHEY and CDR2 SMNVEV come from the germline V gene (reference sequence).

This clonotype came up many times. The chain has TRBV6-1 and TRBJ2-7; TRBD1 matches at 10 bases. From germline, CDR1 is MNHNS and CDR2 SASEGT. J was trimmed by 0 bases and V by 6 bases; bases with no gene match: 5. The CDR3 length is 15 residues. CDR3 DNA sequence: TGTGCCAGCAGCCCCGGGACAGGGGCCTCCTACGAGCAGTACTTC. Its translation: CASSPGTGASYEQYF.

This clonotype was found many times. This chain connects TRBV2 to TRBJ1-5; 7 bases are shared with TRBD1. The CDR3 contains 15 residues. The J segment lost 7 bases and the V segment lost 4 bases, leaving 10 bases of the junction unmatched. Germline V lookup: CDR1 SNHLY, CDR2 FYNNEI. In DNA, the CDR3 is TGTGCCAGCAGTGGGGGTTCTGTAGGGGGCCAGCCCCAGCATTTT. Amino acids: CASSGGSVGGQPQHF.

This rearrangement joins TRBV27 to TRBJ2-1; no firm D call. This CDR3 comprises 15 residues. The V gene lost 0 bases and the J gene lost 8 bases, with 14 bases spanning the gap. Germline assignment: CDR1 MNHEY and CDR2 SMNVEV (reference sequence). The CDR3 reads CASSLSSPFFDEQFF. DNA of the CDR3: TGTGCCAGCAGTTTATCGTCCCCTTTCTTCGATGAGCAGTTCTTC.

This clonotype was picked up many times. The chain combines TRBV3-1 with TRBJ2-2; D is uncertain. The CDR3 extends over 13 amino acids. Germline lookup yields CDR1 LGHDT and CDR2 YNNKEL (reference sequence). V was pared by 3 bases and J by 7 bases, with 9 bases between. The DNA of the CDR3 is TGTGCCAGCAGCCATTTACGTAGCGGGGAGCTGTTTTTT. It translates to CASSHLRSGELFF.

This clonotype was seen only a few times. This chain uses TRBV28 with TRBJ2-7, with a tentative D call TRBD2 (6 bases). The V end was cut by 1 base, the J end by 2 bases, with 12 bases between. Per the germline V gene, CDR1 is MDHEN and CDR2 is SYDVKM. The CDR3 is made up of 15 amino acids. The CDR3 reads CASSLFWTTTYEQYF. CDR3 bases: TGTGCCAGCAGTTTATTTTGGACTACTACCTACGAGCAGTACTTC.

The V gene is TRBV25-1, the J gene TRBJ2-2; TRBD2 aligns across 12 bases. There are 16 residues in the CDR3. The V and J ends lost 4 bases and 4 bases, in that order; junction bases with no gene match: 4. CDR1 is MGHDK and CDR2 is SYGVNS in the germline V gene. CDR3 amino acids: CASSGSSGRATGELFF. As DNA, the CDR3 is TGTGCCAGCAGTGGGTCTAGCGGGAGGGCCACCGGGGAGCTGTTTTTT.

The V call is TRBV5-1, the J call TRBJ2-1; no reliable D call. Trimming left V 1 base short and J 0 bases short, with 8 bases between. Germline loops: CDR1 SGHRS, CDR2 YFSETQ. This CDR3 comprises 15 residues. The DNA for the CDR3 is TGCGCCAGCAGCTTGAGCGCTAGCTCCTACAATGAGCAGTTCTTC. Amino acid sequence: CASSLSASSYNEQFF. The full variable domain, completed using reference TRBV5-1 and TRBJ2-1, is KAGVTQTPRYLIKTRGQQVTLSCSPISGHRSVSWYQQTPGQGLQFLFEYFSETQRNKGNFPGRFSGRQFSNSRSEMNVSTLELGDSALYLCASSLSASSYNEQFFGPGTRLTVL.

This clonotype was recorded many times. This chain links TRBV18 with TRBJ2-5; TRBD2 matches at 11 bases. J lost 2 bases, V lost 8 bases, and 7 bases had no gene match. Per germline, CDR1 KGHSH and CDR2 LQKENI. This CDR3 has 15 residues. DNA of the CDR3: TGTGCCAGCAGTCCAGGGACTAGCGGTCAAGAGACCCAGTACTTC. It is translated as CASSPGTSGQETQYF.

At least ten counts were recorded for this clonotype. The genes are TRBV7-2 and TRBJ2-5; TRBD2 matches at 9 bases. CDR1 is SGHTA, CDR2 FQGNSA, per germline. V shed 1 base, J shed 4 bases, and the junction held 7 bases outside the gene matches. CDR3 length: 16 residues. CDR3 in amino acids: CASSLVGGRAPETQYF. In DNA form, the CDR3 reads TGTGCCAGCAGCTTAGTTGGCGGGAGGGCCCCAGAGACCCAGTACTTC.

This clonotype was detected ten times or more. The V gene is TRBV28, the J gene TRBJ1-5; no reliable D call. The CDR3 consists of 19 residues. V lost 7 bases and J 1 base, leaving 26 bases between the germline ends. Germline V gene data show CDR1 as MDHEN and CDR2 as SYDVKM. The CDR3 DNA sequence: TGTGCCAGCACCTACGGTGAGGGCGGAGGCCGTTCGAGCAATCAGCCCCAGCATTTT. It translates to CASTYGEGGGRSSNQPQHF.

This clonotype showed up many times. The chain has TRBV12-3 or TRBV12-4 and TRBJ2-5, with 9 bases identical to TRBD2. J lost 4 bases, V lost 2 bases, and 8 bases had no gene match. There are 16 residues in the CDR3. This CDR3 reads CASSLWGGGVLETQYF. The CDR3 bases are TGTGCCAGCAGTTTATGGGGCGGGGGGGTCTTAGAGACCCAGTACTTC.

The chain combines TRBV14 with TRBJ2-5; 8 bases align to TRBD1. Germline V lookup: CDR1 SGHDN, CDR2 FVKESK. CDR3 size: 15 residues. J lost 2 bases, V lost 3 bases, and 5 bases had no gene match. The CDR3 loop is CASSHTTGAQETQYF. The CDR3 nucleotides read TGTGCCAGCAGCCACACGACAGGGGCGCAAGAGACCCAGTACTTC. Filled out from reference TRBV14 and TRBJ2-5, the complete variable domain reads EAGVTQFPSHSVIEKGQTVTLRCDPISGHDNLYWYRRVMGKEIKFLLHFVKESKQDESGMPNNRFLAERTGGTYSTLKVQPAELEDSGVYFCASSHTTGAQETQYFGPGTRLLVL.

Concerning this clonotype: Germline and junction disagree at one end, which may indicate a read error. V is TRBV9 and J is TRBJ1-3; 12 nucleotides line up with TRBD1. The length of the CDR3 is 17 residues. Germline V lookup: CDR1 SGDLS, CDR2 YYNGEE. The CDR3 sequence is CASGVQGQGAFGNTIYF. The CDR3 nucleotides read TGTGCCAGCGGCGTCCAGGGACAGGGGGCTTTTGGAAACACCATATATTTT.

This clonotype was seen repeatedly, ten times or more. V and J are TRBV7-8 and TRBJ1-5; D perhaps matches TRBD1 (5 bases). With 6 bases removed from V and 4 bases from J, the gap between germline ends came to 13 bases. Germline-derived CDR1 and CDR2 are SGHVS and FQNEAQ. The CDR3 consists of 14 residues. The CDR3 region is CASRETTGNQPQHF. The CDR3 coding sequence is TGTGCCAGCAGGGAGACTACAGGAAATCAGCCCCAGCATTTT. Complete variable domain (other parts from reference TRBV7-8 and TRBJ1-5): GAGVSQSPRYKVAKRGQDVALRCDPISGHVSLFWYQQALGQGPEFLTYFQNEAQLDKSGLPSDRFFAERPEGSVSTLKIQRTQQEDSAVYLCASRETTGNQPQHFGDGTRLSIL.

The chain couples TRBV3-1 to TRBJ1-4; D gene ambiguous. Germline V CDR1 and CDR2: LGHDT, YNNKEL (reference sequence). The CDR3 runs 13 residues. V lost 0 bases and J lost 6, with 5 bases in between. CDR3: CASSQEGDEKLFF. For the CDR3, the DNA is TGTGCCAGCAGCCAAGAAGGCGATGAAAAACTGTTTTTT. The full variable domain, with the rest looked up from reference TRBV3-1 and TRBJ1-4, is DTAVSQTPKYLVTQMGNDKSIKCEQNLGHDTMYWYKQDSKKFLKIMFSYNNKELIINETVPNRFSPKSPDKAHLNLHINSLELGDSAVYFCASSQEGDEKLFFGSGTQLSVL.

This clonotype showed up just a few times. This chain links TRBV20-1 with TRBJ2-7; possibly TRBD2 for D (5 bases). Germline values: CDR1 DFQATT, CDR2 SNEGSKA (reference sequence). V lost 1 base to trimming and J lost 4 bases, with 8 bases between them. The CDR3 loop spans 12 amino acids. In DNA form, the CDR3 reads TGCAGTGCTAGAGCCGAGGGTTACGAGCAGTACTTC. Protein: CSARAEGYEQYF.

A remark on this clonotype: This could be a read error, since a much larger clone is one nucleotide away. The chain's CDR3 is CASSFTVPMNTEAFF. CDR3 DNA sequence: TGTGCCAGCAGTTTTACTGTCCCCATGAACACTGAAGCTTTCTTT. The V call is TRBV12-3 or TRBV12-4, the J call TRBJ1-1; D gene uncertain. Trimming cost V 3 bases and J 0 bases, with 11 bases left between them. This CDR3 has 15 residues.